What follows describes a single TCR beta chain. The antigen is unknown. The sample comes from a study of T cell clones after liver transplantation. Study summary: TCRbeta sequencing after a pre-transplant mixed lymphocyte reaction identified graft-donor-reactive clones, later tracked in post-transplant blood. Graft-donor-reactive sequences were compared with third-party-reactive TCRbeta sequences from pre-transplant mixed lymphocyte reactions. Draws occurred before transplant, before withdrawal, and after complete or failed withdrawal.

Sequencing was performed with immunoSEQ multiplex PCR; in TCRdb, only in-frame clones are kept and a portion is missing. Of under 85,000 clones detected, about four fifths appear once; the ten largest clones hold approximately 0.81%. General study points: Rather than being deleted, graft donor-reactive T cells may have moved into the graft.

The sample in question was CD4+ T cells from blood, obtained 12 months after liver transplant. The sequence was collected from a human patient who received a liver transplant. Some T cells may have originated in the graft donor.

The CDR3 loop reads CASRDGFYNEQFF. The CDR3 DNA sequence: TGTGCCAGTAGGGACGGGTTTTACAATGAGCAGTTCTTC. This sequence joins TRBV19 and TRBJ2-1, with D hard to call. Germline values: CDR1 LNHDA, CDR2 SQIVND (reference sequence). The CDR3 has 13 amino acids. The germline V and J ends were trimmed by 6 bases and 4 bases, with 10 bases remaining between them.